The clone carrying this T cell receptor (beta chain) was picked up one time. Its antigen is unidentified. Time point indicated: week 23, last vaccination. Every single dose of the vaccine, 300 ug of mutant IDH1 20-mer peptide, came with topical imiquimod. The data stem from a study of a mutant IDH1 vaccine in newly diagnosed glioma. Overall study: Weeks 1, 3, 5, 7, 11, 15, 19 and 23 were when patients received their eight vaccinations.

This table comes from immunoSEQ multiplex PCR, and its TCRdb copy is limited to in-frame clones, with some not included. The top ten clones hold over 0.6% of a sample with 77,000 or so clones, around 85% of them seen once. The input for sequencing was PBMCs, taken from a glioma patient whose treatment included an IDH1 peptide vaccine. The sequence was obtained from a woman aged 45 to 65 with glioma.

CDR3 region: CASSRTTNEKLFF. CDR3 bases: TGTGCCAGTAGTCGGACAACTAATGAAAAACTGTTTTTT. V usage is TRBV19 and J usage is TRBJ1-4, with D hard to call. Germline CDR1 reads LNHDA; CDR2 reads SQIVND (reference sequence). CDR3 length: 13 amino acids. Trimming removed 5 bases from V and 0 bases from J, with 4 bases in between.